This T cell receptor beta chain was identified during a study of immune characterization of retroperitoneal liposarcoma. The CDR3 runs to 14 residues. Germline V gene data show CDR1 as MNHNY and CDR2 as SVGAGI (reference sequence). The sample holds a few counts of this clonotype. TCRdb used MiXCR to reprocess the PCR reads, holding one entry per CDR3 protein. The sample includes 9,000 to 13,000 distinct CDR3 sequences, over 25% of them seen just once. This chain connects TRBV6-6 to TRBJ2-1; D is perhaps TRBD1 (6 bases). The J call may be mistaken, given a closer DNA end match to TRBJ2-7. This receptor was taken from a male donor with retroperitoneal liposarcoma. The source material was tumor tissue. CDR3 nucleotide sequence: TGTGCCAGCAGTTACGGTCAAGGGGGCTACGAGCAGTACTTC. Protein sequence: CASSYGQGGYEQYF.